The clone carrying this T cell receptor beta chain was counted only a few times. Its specificity is unknown. The data were taken from a study of T cells after yellow fever vaccination. TCRdb re-analysed the 5' RACE reads in MiXCR, keeping a single row per CDR3 protein. The sample carries about 580,000 distinct CDR3 sequences, around 16% recorded once. Whole-study findings and limits: Repertoires obtained by FACS sorting could include abundant clonotypes that entered as contaminants from the bulk population. It was a weaker secondary response, yet one that peaked faster, at day 5 versus 15. Overlap between CD4 and CD8 compartments was detected for a small share of clonotypes.

The receptor was isolated from a man between 18 and 35 years old who received the YFV17D yellow fever vaccine. The sequencing here drew on PBMCs, taken 4 to 6 days after the first yellow fever vaccination.

The CDR3 loop is CASSQDQGRHGANVLTF. The CDR3 bases are TGCGCCAGCAGCCAAGATCAAGGGCGGCATGGGGCCAACGTCCTGACTTTC. The V call is TRBV4-3, the J call TRBJ2-6; unclear D gene. Trimming stripped 0 bases from V and 3 bases from J, with 12 bases between. The germline CDR1 and CDR2 sequences are LGHNA and YSLEER. This CDR3 spans 17 amino acids.